This T cell receptor (beta chain) was retrieved from a study of identifying expanded T cells in peripheral blood. Regarding the study as a whole: Two-week clone count variance significantly increased as total template count grew.

Sequencing used immunoSEQ multiplex PCR; TCRdb keeps in-frame clones, though not all of them. The sample records under 95,000 clones, 89% being singletons. On this clone itself: The antigen is not known.

J lost 9 bases, V lost 4 bases, and 8 bases had no gene match. The length of the CDR3 is 12 residues. Germline CDR1 SQVTM, CDR2 ANQGSEA. The genes are TRBV29-1 and TRBJ2-7; 8 bases match TRBD1. The TCR sequence derives from a person aged 18-69 years in good health. Sequencing used blood. The CDR3 coding sequence is TGCAGCGTTGTGACAGGGGCCCCGCGGCAGTACTTC. Encoded protein: CSVVTGAPRQYF.